The 9 T cell receptor beta chains given below trace back to one sample, sequenced in a study of T cell clonotyping in hematopoietic cell transplantation. Generated by immunoSEQ multiplex PCR, the TCRdb table keeps only in-frame clones and is missing some. The table has 69,000 or so clones, 90% to 95% seen once. The sample comprised peripheral blood mononuclear cells. The receptors derive from a man over 45 in good health. Some clones in this sample may be carry-over from other donors' samples.

The chain combines TRBV27 with TRBJ2-1, with D possibly being TRBD1 (6 bases). There are 16 residues in the CDR3. Trimming removed 7 bases at V and 0 bases at J, with 16 bases between. Germline CDR1 and CDR2: MNHEY and SMNVEV (reference sequence). The CDR3 region has the DNA TGTGCCAGCACCTCTAACAGGGACCGCTCCTACAATGAGCAGTTCTTC. It translates to CASTSNRDRSYNEQFF.

V and J are TRBV10-3 and TRBJ2-7; 7 positions match TRBD1. The CDR3 runs 15 residues. The germline V gene has CDR1 ENHRY and CDR2 SYGVKD. The V segment lost 3 bases and the J segment 4 bases; nucleotides outside the gene matches: 9. CDR3 DNA: TGTGCCATCAGTGATTCGGACAGGACCCGATACGAGCAGTACTTC. It encodes CAISDSDRTRYEQYF.

CDR3 sequence (DNA): TGTGCCAGCAGCTTACCGGACAGGGCGGAGACAGCTTTCTTT. The encoded protein is CASSLPDRAETAFF. V gene TRBV5-8 combines with J gene TRBJ1-1; 8 positions agree with TRBD1. This CDR3 spans 14 amino acids. Germline loops: CDR1 SGHTS, CDR2 YDEGEE. The V segment lost 2 bases and the J segment 10 bases; nucleotides outside the gene matches: 10. The variable domain in full, completed from reference TRBV5-8 and TRBJ1-1, reads EAGVTQSPTHLIKTRGQQATLRCSPISGHTSVYWYQQALGLGLQFLLWYDEGEERNRGNFPPRFSGRQFPNYSSELNVNALELEDSALYLCASSLPDRAETAFFGQGTRLTVV.

The J gene is TRBJ1-5, the V gene TRBV28, with no clear D. Per the germline V gene, CDR1 is MDHEN and CDR2 is SYDVKM. The length of the CDR3 is 14 residues. V was clipped by 4 bases and J by 4 bases, with 11 bases between them. The CDR3 region has the DNA TGTGCCAGCAGTTCCCCCGGATCGAATCAGCCCCAGCATTTT. The encoded protein is CASSSPGSNQPQHF.

The V gene is TRBV5-1, the J gene TRBJ1-1; tentatively, D is TRBD1 (6 bases). Trimming took off 3 bases at V and 4 bases at J, with 16 bases between the two ends. CDR3 length: 15 amino acids. Germline V gene lookup returns CDR1 SGHRS and CDR2 YFSETQ. The CDR3 region has the DNA TGCGCCAGCAGCTCGGACGAGGGGGGGACCACTGAAGCTTTCTTT. Residues: CASSSDEGGTTEAFF.

This rearrangement joins TRBV28 to TRBJ2-3; 7 bases map to TRBD2. The CDR3 consists of 15 residues. Trimming removed 4 bases from V and 1 base from J; junction bases left unmatched: 5. Germline V gene sequence: CDR1 MDHEN, CDR2 SYDVKM. The CDR3 here is CASSWEGGGTDTQYF. CDR3 nucleotides: TGTGCCAGCAGTTGGGAGGGAGGTGGCACAGATACGCAGTATTTT.

J is TRBJ1-3 and V is TRBV11-3, with 10 bases aligning to TRBD1. The CDR3 is 16 amino acids. The junction had 4 bases not matched to a gene; V was cut back by 5 bases and J by 0 bases. Germline V gene sequence: CDR1 SGHNT, CDR2 YENEEA. CDR3 nucleotide sequence: TGTGCCAGCAGCCTGGGACAGGGGAACTCTGGAAACACCATATATTTT. It specifies CASSLGQGNSGNTIYF.

The rearrangement uses TRBV7-9 and TRBJ2-3; D is unclear. CDR1 is SEHNR and CDR2 is FQNEAQ in the germline V gene (reference sequence). This CDR3 has 12 amino acids. V lost 5 bases to trimming and J lost 6 bases, with 9 bases between them. CDR3 amino acids: CASSPAPDTQYF. The CDR3 coding sequence is TGTGCCAGCAGCCCGGCCCCGGATACGCAGTATTTT.

CDR3 nucleotide sequence: TGCAGTGCTGGGGCGTACACTGAAGCTTTCTTT. Protein sequence: CSAGAYTEAFF. V gene TRBV20-1 combines with J gene TRBJ1-1, with D possibly TRBD1 on 5 matching bases. This CDR3 region has 11 residues. Trimming pared 5 bases from V and 3 bases from J, leaving 7 bases between. Germline V CDR1 and CDR2: DFQATT, SNEGSKA (reference sequence).